One and the same sample provided the 5 T cell receptor beta chains below, sequenced in a study of PD-L1 blockade in urothelial cancer. The time point here: peripheral blood 6 weeks after treatment start. Assay used: immunoSEQ multiplex PCR; TCRdb lists only in-frame clones, some missing. Of about 120,000 clones detected, roughly 90% appear once; the ten largest clones hold roughly 1.8%. Sequencing was performed on PBMCs, taken around atezolizumab (anti-PD-L1) treatment. These receptors were collected from a man aged 55-75 years with urothelial cancer.

The V call is TRBV27, the J call TRBJ1-1; 8 bases agree with TRBD1. This CDR3 comprises 14 residues. CDR1 and CDR2 (germline): MNHEY, SMNVEV (reference sequence). The trim removed 4 bases at V and 4 bases at J, leaving 5 bases unmatched. The CDR3: CASSSGTGGTEAFF. The CDR3 region has the DNA TGTGCCAGCAGTTCAGGAACAGGGGGCACTGAAGCTTTCTTT.

This clone turned up a few times. In nucleotides, the CDR3 is TGCGCCAGCAGCTTGTCAGGGGCCTACGAGCAGTACTTC. Translation gives CASSLSGAYEQYF. The chain recombines TRBV5-1 with TRBJ2-7; D might be TRBD1 (6 bases). Germline loops: CDR1 SGHRS, CDR2 YFSETQ. V was clipped by 1 base and J by 2 bases, with 7 bases between them. CDR3 length: 13 residues.

The chain has TRBV11-3 and TRBJ1-1; a weak D match, TRBD1 (6 bases). CDR1 is SGHNT and CDR2 is YENEEA in the germline V gene. This CDR3 spans 17 amino acids. Trimming left V 5 bases short and J 1 base short, with 20 bases between. DNA of the CDR3: TGTGCCAGCAGCGGTCGCGAGCACAGGGACCGGAACACTGAAGCTTTCTTT. Translating it yields CASSGREHRDRNTEAFF.

The J gene is TRBJ1-4, the V gene TRBV7-9; TRBD1 might be the D (6 bases). Trimming pared 5 bases from V and 8 bases from J, leaving 9 bases between. The CDR3 consists of 12 residues. Germline CDR1 reads SEHNR; CDR2 reads FQNEAQ (reference sequence). The CDR3, as DNA: TGTGCCAGCAGCCAACAGGGAGAAAAACTGTTTTTT. It codes for CASSQQGEKLFF.

This chain connects TRBV4-1 to TRBJ1-3; D is unclear. Germline V gives CDR1 MGHRA, CDR2 YSYEKL. The CDR3 consists of 17 residues. Trimming stripped 0 bases from V and 0 bases from J, with 12 bases between. CDR3 residues: CASSQDPGFLSGNTIYF. CDR3 coding DNA: TGCGCCAGCAGCCAAGATCCGGGGTTTCTCTCTGGAAACACCATATATTTT.